These T cell receptor beta chains were read from a single sample in a study of blood T cells in healthy people across ages. Via MiXCR, TCRdb re-called the 5' RACE reads, giving one row per CDR3 protein. The table records around 2 million distinct CDR3 sequences, about two fifths of them present only once. Sequencing was done on a sample of blood. These receptors came from a human donor in good health. The CDR3 runs from the conserved cysteine through the conserved F or W. A D gene is named only where the DNA matches it firmly. Not every row has a clone size; where given, it reads once, few, many or a size class.

CDR3aa | CDR3nt | abundance | j_gene | d_gene | v_gene
CASSVGGGQYNEQFF | TGTGCCAGCAGCGTAGGCGGGGGGCAATACAATGAGCAGTTCTTC | few | TRBJ2-1 | TRBD2 | TRBV9
CASSLYYTGEGTEAFF | TGTGCCAGCAGCCTATATTACACAGGGGAGGGGACTGAAGCTTTCTTT | . | TRBJ1-1 | TRBD1 | TRBV6-1
CASSPIDRRGKQYF | TGTGCCAGCAGCCCCATCGACAGGCGTGGCAAGCAGTACTTC | . | TRBJ2-4 | . | TRBV11-2
CASSQVSGSSSYEQYF | TGCGCCAGCAGCCAAGTTTCGGGCAGCAGCTCCTACGAGCAGTACTTC | few | TRBJ2-7 | . | TRBV4-1
CASSYLTGEWDTEAFF | TGTGCCAGCAGTTACCTTACAGGAGAATGGGACACTGAAGCTTTCTTT | few | TRBJ1-1 | . | TRBV6-2/TRBV6-3
CASSPPASVRGAYEQYF | TGTGCCAGCAGCCCGCCGGCCTCAGTCCGGGGGGCCTACGAGCAGTACTTC | . | TRBJ2-7 | TRBD2 | TRBV7-2
CASSISGTGAYEQYF | TGTGCCAGCAGCATCTCCGGGACAGGGGCCTACGAGCAGTACTTC | . | TRBJ2-7 | TRBD1 | TRBV7-2
CASSLGALSYNEQFF | TGCGCCAGCAGCTTGGGAGCCCTCTCCTACAATGAGCAGTTCTTC | few | TRBJ2-1 | . | TRBV5-1
CASKRDGANVLTF | TGTGCTAGTAAGCGTGACGGGGCCAACGTCCTGACTTTC | few | TRBJ2-6 | . | TRBV12-5
CSVPTREIFYEQYF | TGCAGTGTACCAACACGCGAGATTTTCTACGAGCAGTACTTC | few | TRBJ2-7 | . | TRBV20-1
CASSQDFTGGEQYF | TGTGCCAGCAGCCAAGACTTTACAGGGGGCGAGCAGTACTTC | . | TRBJ2-7 | TRBD1 | TRBV3-1
CASSEATGGYHEQFF | TGTGCCAGCAGTGAAGCGACAGGGGGCTACCATGAGCAGTTCTTC | . | TRBJ2-1 | TRBD1 | TRBV6-1
CASSPHRGSYNEQFF | TGTGCCAGCAGCCCCCACAGGGGCTCCTACAATGAGCAGTTCTTC | few | TRBJ2-1 | TRBD1 | TRBV7-3
CASRERTRQTLETQYF | TGTGCCAGCAGGGAACGGACCAGACAGACACTAGAGACCCAGTACTTC | few | TRBJ2-5 | . | TRBV2
CASSPSGPAYEQYF | TGTGCCAGCAGCCCGAGCGGGCCGGCCTACGAGCAGTACTTC | . | TRBJ2-7 | . | TRBV7-3
CASSDSGTGCF | TGTGCCAGCAGCGACAGCGGAACAGGGTGTTTT | . | TRBJ2-3 | . | TRBV16
CASSTGGAYNEQYF | TGTGCCAGCAGCACCGGGGGGGCCTACAATGAGCAGTACTTC | . | TRBJ2-7 | TRBD2 | TRBV6-4
CASSQDGVRFNEKLFF | TGTGCCAGCAGCCAAGATGGCGTCAGATTTAATGAAAAACTGTTTTTT | few | TRBJ1-4 | . | TRBV14
CACSLDGGNTEAFF | TGCGCCTGCAGCTTGGATGGTGGGAACACTGAAGCTTTCTTT | once | TRBJ1-1 | . | TRBV5-1
CSVDRLLTNTEAFF | TGCAGCGTTGATCGCCTTCTTACGAACACTGAAGCTTTCTTT | few | TRBJ1-1 | . | TRBV29-1
CASGETGTGYSSNSPLHF | TGTGCCAGCGGCGAGACCGGGACAGGGTATTCTTCTAATTCACCCCTCCACTTT | . | TRBJ1-6 | TRBD1 | TRBV4-2
CSAKEGGVNTEAFF | TGCAGTGCTAAGGAGGGGGGAGTCAACACTGAAGCTTTCTTT | few | TRBJ1-1 | . | TRBV20-1
CASSLGPGGVTYNEQFF | TGTGCCAGCAGCTTAGGTCCGGGGGGCGTCACCTACAATGAGCAGTTCTTC | . | TRBJ2-1 | . | TRBV7-9
CASSELRRANVLTF | TGTGCCAGCAGTGAACTCCGTAGGGCCAACGTCCTGACTTTC | . | TRBJ2-6 | . | TRBV2
CSARNRPMIFGYTF | TGCAGCGCTAGAAACAGGCCCATGATCTTTGGCTACACCTTC | . | TRBJ1-2 | . | TRBV20-1
CASSQVGQGYFYEQYF | TGTGCCAGCAGCCAAGTAGGACAGGGGTATTTCTACGAGCAGTACTTC | few | TRBJ2-7 | TRBD1 | TRBV3-1
CASSSGQSYTEAFF | TGTGCCAGCAGTTCTGGGCAGTCCTACACTGAAGCTTTCTTT | few | TRBJ1-1 | . | TRBV12-3/TRBV12-4
CASSQVGLGPDTQYF | TGCGCCAGCAGCCAAGTGGGACTAGGCCCAGATACGCAGTATTTT | . | TRBJ2-3 | TRBD2 | TRBV4-1
CASSHRPMNTEAFF | TGCGCCAGCAGCCACCGTCCGATGAACACTGAAGCTTTCTTT | . | TRBJ1-1 | . | TRBV4-3
CASSLGPRDYGYTF | TGCGCCAGCAGCTTGGGGCCGCGGGACTATGGCTACACCTTC | . | TRBJ1-2 | . | TRBV5-1
CASSQSPPSGEGDYGYTF | TGCGCCAGCAGCCAAAGTCCCCCCTCGGGGGAAGGAGACTATGGCTACACCTTC | few | TRBJ1-2 | . | TRBV4-3
CASSFQGGEIYYEQYF | TGTGCCAGCAGTTTTCAGGGCGGGGAGATTTACTACGAGCAGTACTTC | . | TRBJ2-7 | . | TRBV12-3/TRBV12-4
CATSRPDDRVDFGYTF | TGTGCCACCAGCAGACCAGACGACAGGGTGGATTTTGGCTACACCTTC | . | TRBJ1-2 | TRBD1 | TRBV15
CASSGEDYHTDTQYF | TGTGCCAGCAGCGGTGAGGACTACCACACAGATACGCAGTATTTT | few | TRBJ2-3 | . | TRBV9
CASSSRQGGRETQYF | TGTGCCAGCAGCTCAAGACAGGGTGGGAGGGAGACCCAGTACTTC | few | TRBJ2-5 | . | TRBV11-3
CSVERKQGAQETQYF | TGCAGCGTTGAACGAAAACAGGGGGCCCAAGAGACCCAGTACTTC | . | TRBJ2-5 | TRBD1 | TRBV29-1
CASSHGTSGESSYNEQFF | TGTGCCAGCAGTCACGGGACTAGCGGGGAGAGCTCCTACAATGAGCAGTTCTTC | . | TRBJ2-1 | TRBD2 | TRBV12-3/TRBV12-4
CASVAQGAQETQYF | TGTGCTAGTGTCGCACAGGGGGCTCAAGAGACCCAGTACTTC | . | TRBJ2-5 | TRBD1 | TRBV12-5
CASSQELYSNQPQHF | TGCGCCAGCAGCCAAGAACTTTATAGCAATCAGCCCCAGCATTTT | . | TRBJ1-5 | . | TRBV4-3
CASSQGVGVWMETQYF | TGCGCCAGCAGCCAAGGGGTGGGGGTGTGGATGGAGACCCAGTACTTC | . | TRBJ2-5 | . | TRBV4-1
CASSFGAAESYNSPLHF | TGCGCCAGCAGCTTCGGGGCCGCGGAATCCTATAATTCACCCCTCCACTTT | . | TRBJ1-6 | . | TRBV5-1